This T cell receptor beta chain came from a study of blood T cells in healthy people across ages. Points from the study as a whole: CMV infection status of these donors was not known. Diversity of TCR beta correlated strongly with naive T cell percentage.

Comment on this clonotype: As yet, its antigen is unknown.

The authors ran a second PCR of about 6 to 11 cycles using a sample-barcoded 5' primer and a J-beta primer mix. TCRdb re-analysed the 5' RACE reads in MiXCR, keeping a single row per CDR3 protein. The sample includes about 680,000 distinct CDR3 sequences, around half seen only once; the top ten take 25% to 35%. From germline, CDR1 is MNHNS and CDR2 SASEGT. The CDR3 has 13 residues. V lost 8 bases to trimming and J lost 6 bases; unmatched junction nucleotides: 4. Samples each yielded at least 5 micrograms of total RNA. The rearrangement uses TRBV6-1 and TRBJ1-6; 7 bases fit TRBD1. The specimen was blood. The source of this sequence is a woman aged 60-75 years in good health. For the CDR3, the DNA is TGTGCCAGCCTGACAGGGTCTAATTCACCCCTCCACTTT. Protein product: CASLTGSNSPLHF.